The entry that follows covers one TCR beta chain sequence. This receptor's antigen is unknown. The sample belongs to a study of monozygotic twins with inflammatory bowel disease (dated 2019 in TCRdb). Describing the broader study: In total, around 28 monozygotic twin pairs made up the full study: 19 Danish pairs, all IBD-discordant, plus nine German pairs, of which four were IBD-concordant and five were IBD-discordant. The search for disease-associated traits relied mainly on comparing, within discordant pairs, IBD patients with their genetically identical healthy co-twins. Each individual had, on average, about 151 000 unique TCRalpha sequences and 181 000 unique TCRbeta sequences available for analysis.

CDR1 and CDR2 (SGHRS, YFSETQ) derive from the germline V gene. From its cysteine to its phenylalanine, the CDR3 spans 15 amino acids. The entry carries no DNA sequence. From each donor, an approximately 2.4 ml peripheral blood sample was collected into PAXgene tubes and kept at -80 degrees C. Total RNA was isolated from whole blood with the PAXgene blood miRNA kit on an automated QIAcube, without T cell sorting. Deep TCRalpha and TCRbeta repertoire profiling with unique molecular barcoding was performed on peripheral blood of monozygotic twin pairs concordant or discordant for inflammatory bowel disease. Smoking habits were recorded for all twin pairs, and each individual was classified as a current, former or never smoker. The library was built by means of 5' RACE. The input for every TCR library was around 4,000 ng of total RNA. For each sample, cDNA was synthesized in eight separate reactions using SMARTScribe reverse transcriptase. During cDNA synthesis, template switching introduced unique molecular identifiers that contained a 6-nucleotide sample barcode. Two nested PCRs of 16 and 9 cycles amplified the TCRalpha and TCRbeta cDNA, and bead purification followed each PCR. Before amplification, the cDNA was treated with uracil DNA-glycosylase and purified using the QIAquick PCR purification kit. The second PCR added Illumina TruSeq-compatible adapters along with sample-specific barcodes. TapeStation and Qubit were used to check library quality and concentration, and 5 to 6.5 ng of each library was pooled. Sequencing of the pooled libraries was done on an Illumina HiSeq2500 single-index Rapid Run using custom sequencing primers and 2 x 100 bp reads. Per the authors' processing: MiGEC version 1.2.6 was used for UMI-based consensus assembly, which corrected PCR and sequencing errors. MiXCR version 2.1.1 was used to carry out V(D)J alignment, clonotype assembly and CDR3 extraction. To normalise gene usage, clonotype sharing and MAIT/NKT TCR abundance, the top 1000, 10 000 and 20 000 clonotypes in each sample were analysed. After downsampling to 27 000 UMIs, diversity was calculated as the inverse Simpson index using the vegan R package. Paired Mann-Whitney U tests were applied to discordant twin pairs, with Benjamini-Hochberg correction for multiple testing. With the reads reprocessed by TCRdb, a single entry stands for each CDR3 protein sequence and no DNA is reported. TCRdb's processing, not the study's, gives the V and J calls here. This sample's table has entries for 200,000 to 250,000 distinct CDR3 sequences. Less than 2% of the sample is held by the ten biggest clonotypes.

Results the study describes overall, beyond this receptor: Measured by the inverse Simpson index, TCRbeta repertoire diversity was lower in IBD patients than in their healthy co-twins. Fewer clonotypes were shared with other individuals by IBD patients than by healthy twins, most markedly in patients showing signs of disease activity. Concordant and discordant twins showed no difference in repertoire similarity, possibly because of limited statistical power. Background noise and inter-individual variability may have been introduced into the repertoires by the differing immunosuppressive treatments among patients. The results gave no support for a single strong signal or clonotype linked to IBD. The analysis was unable to tell apart different T cell subtypes.

The sequence derives from a human donor with ulcerative colitis or Crohn's disease, or a healthy co-twin of an affected twin (not recorded which). The material sequenced was blood. The chain couples TRBV5-1 to TRBJ1-1; TCRdb lists TRBD1, though no DNA is available to test this call. The CDR3 amino acid sequence is: CASSLGGLRNTEAFF.